The rows below give T cell receptor beta chains drawn from one sample of a study of blood T cell repertoires in COVID-19. Here immunoSEQ multiplex PCR was the method, and the copy in TCRdb shows in-frame clones only, minus some. The sample has over 250,000 clones; 80% to 90% are singletons. Sequenced sample: PBMCs or T cells enriched from blood (not recorded which). All receptors come from a man aged 40-49 years who had recovered from COVID-19. Both conserved end residues are trimmed from each CDR3.

TRBJ1-1 | TRBV14 | ASSPLGNTEAF
TRBJ2-4 | TRBV7-2 | ASSLALNYGEAKNIQY
TRBJ1-1 | TRBV10-3 | AISEAGLNTEAF
TRBJ2-7 | TRBV20-1 | RTSGNEQY
TRBJ1-2 | TRBV13 | ASSLGRGYT
TRBJ2-2 | TRBV19 | ASTGTAPRTGELF
TRBJ1-4 | TRBV7-9 | ASSTDSHAI
TRBJ2-3 | TRBV18 | ASSPVGSYTDTQY
TRBJ2-7 | TRBV4-2 | ASSQGASGSYEQY
TRBJ1-6 | TRBV11-2 | ASRRPGHRNNSPLH
TRBJ2-1 | TRBV25-1 | ASRDPGQYNEQF
TRBJ2-7 | TRBV5-5 | ASSLAAGRSVGEQY
TRBJ2-2 | TRBV19 | ATAGTGVGGELF
TRBJ1-1 | TRBV19 | ASTPIGVNTEAF
TRBJ1-2 | TRBV20-1 | SASPKGVNYGYT
TRBJ2-5 | TRBV18 | ASSPLVRGSETQY
TRBJ1-3 | TRBV7-2 | ASSPGQGISGNTIY
TRBJ2-3 | TRBV10-2 | ASSQTSGTDTQY
TRBJ2-1 | TRBV7-9 | ASSLGLAASYNEQF
TRBJ1-1 | TRBV18 | ASSPGVTEAF
TRBJ2-1 | TRBV28 | ASSLWSSLFGTVTYNEQF
TRBJ2-7 | TRBV6-2/TRBV6-3 | ASSSTAGLTYEQY
TRBJ2-5 | TRBV5-6 | ASSLTGDQETQY
TRBJ1-1 | TRBV6-5 | ASSPTGTTEAF
TRBJ1-2 | TRBV19 | ASSIQSRGNYGYT
TRBJ2-6 | TRBV4-2 | ASSQAGGANVLT
TRBJ2-2 | TRBV5-1 | ASSLRTSGSVKGTGELF
TRBJ2-2 | TRBV9 | ASSVVRDLGGATGELF
TRBJ1-2 | TRBV2 | ASSDRFDGYT
TRBJ2-7 | TRBV10-3 | AISESSNRGAEQY
TRBJ1-3 | TRBV6-5 | ASRDPGTGRNTIY
TRBJ2-3 | TRBV3-1/TRBV3-2 | ASSQDQGGSGRGTDTQY
TRBJ1-2 | TRBV5-1 | ASSLAPGQGGGYT
TRBJ2-1 | TRBV25-1 | ASSEFRGDNEQF
TRBJ2-3 | TRBV3-1/TRBV3-2 | ASSQARGRYTDTQY
TRBJ1-5 | TRBV18 | ASSRAQGAGGNQPQH
TRBJ2-2 | TRBV5-8 | ASSTGANTGELF
TRBJ1-1 | TRBV28 | AVGPLGNSDTEAF
TRBJ1-2 | TRBV9 | ASRNREGIGYT
TRBJ2-2 | TRBV27 | ASSSPGLAGNTGELF
TRBJ1-6 | TRBV27 | ASSRTGGSFGSPLH
TRBJ2-1 | TRBV3-1/TRBV3-2 | ASSQVQGGNEQF
TRBJ2-7 | TRBV7-8 | ASSLDPQTGSYEQY
TRBJ1-2 | TRBV27 | ASTTGPRGNGYT
TRBJ2-7 | TRBV30 | AWSSTGYEQY
TRBJ2-1 | TRBV4-2 | ASSQAGSIDEQF
TRBJ1-4 | TRBV3-1/TRBV3-2 | ASSRDQGNNEKLF
TRBJ1-4 | TRBV6-1 | ASSDSSGRGEKLF
TRBJ2-5 | TRBV19 | ASSQQGLGETQY